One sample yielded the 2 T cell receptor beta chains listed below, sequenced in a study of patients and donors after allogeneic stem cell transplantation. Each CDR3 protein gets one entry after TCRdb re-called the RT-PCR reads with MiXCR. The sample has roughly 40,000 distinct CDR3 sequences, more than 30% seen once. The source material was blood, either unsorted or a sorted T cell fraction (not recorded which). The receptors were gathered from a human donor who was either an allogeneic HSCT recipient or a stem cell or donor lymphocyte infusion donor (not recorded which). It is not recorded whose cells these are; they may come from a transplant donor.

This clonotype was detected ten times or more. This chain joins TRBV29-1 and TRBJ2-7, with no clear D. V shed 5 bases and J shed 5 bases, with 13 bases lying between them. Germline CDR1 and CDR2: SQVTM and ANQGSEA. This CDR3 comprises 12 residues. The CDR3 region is CSVKRENHEQYF. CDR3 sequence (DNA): TGCAGCGTTAAAAGGGAAAACCACGAGCAGTACTTC.

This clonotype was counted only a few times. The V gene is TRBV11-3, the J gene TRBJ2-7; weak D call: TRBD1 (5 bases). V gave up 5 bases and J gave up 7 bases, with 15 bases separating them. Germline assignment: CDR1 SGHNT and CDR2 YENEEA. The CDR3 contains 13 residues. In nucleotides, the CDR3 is TGTGCCAGCAGCAGAGGACACCGCAGGGAGCAGTACTTC. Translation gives CASSRGHRREQYF.